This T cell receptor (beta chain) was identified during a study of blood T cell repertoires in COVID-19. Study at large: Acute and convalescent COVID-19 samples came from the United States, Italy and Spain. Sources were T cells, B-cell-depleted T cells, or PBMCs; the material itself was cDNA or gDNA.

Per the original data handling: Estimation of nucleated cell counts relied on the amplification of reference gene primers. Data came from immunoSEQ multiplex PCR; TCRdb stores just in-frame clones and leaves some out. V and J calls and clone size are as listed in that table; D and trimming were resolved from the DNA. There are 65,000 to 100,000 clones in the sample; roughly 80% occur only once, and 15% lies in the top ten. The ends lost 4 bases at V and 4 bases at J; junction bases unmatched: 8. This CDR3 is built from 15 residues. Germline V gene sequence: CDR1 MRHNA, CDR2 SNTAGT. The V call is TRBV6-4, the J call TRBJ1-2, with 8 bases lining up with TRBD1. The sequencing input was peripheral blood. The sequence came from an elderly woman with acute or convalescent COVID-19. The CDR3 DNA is TGTGCCAGCAGTGTCGGACAGGGAGGGAGCTATGGCTACACCTTC. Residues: CASSVGQGGSYGYTF.